Below, 22 T cell receptor beta chains from the same sample are listed, as sequenced in a study of blood T cell repertoires in COVID-19. Using immunoSEQ multiplex PCR, the repertoire was profiled, and TCRdb retains in-frame clones only, with some absent. The sample carries roughly 49,000 clones, around 84% recorded once. Material for sequencing was peripheral blood. These receptor sequences come from an elderly man with active COVID-19.

The CDR3 DNA reads as TGTGCCACCAGTGACCATACTAAGGCGGGAGATGAGCAGTTCTTC. Translated: CATSDHTKAGDEQFF. The V gene is TRBV24-1, the J gene TRBJ2-1; 7 nucleotides match TRBD2. Germline loops: CDR1 KGHDR, CDR2 SFDVKD. The CDR3 spans 15 residues. The V segment lost 4 bases and the J segment 8 bases; nucleotides outside the gene matches: 10.

This chain uses TRBV5-1 with TRBJ2-1, with TRBD2 matching over 13 bases. The CDR3 loop spans 19 amino acids. Losses at the gene ends were 0 bases for V and 3 bases for J; bases not matched to a gene: 9. In germline, CDR1 is SGHRS, CDR2 YFSETQ. The CDR3 here is CASSLVVRTSGRGYNEQFF. DNA of the CDR3: TGCGCCAGCAGCTTGGTGGTCCGAACTAGCGGGAGGGGCTACAATGAGCAGTTCTTC.

CDR3 sequence (DNA): TGTGCCAGCAGCTTACGGGGAGGAACGAACACTGAAGCTTTCTTT. It is translated as CASSLRGGTNTEAFF. The V call is TRBV7-9, the J call TRBJ1-1, with D hard to call. This CDR3 spans 15 amino acids. V lost 2 bases and J 1 base, leaving 11 bases between the germline ends. Germline assignment: CDR1 SEHNR and CDR2 FQNEAQ (reference sequence).

V gene TRBV12-5 combines with J gene TRBJ1-1, with TRBD1 as a possible D gene (6 bases). The CDR3 has 16 residues. V lost 1 base to trimming and J lost 0 bases, with 12 bases between them. CDR1 is LGHNT and CDR2 is FRNRAP in the germline V gene. CDR3 sequence: CASGLGRGSMNTEAFF. The CDR3 DNA is TGTGCTAGTGGTTTGGGCAGGGGCAGCATGAACACTGAAGCTTTCTTT.

The chain recombines TRBV9 with TRBJ1-1; D is undetermined. The CDR3 has 14 residues. The V gene lost 4 bases and the J gene lost 4 bases, with 14 bases spanning the gap. Germline assignment: CDR1 SGDLS and CDR2 YYNGEE. The CDR3 region has the DNA TGTGCCAGCAGCCTCACCGGATGGGCCACTGAAGCTTTCTTT. Its translation: CASSLTGWATEAFF.

The gene calls are TRBV2 and TRBJ2-2, with TRBD1 matching over 10 bases. The CDR3 consists of 16 residues. Germline CDR1 is SNHLY and CDR2 is FYNNEI. V lost 7 bases, J lost 0 bases, and 5 bases stayed unmatched. Here the CDR3 DNA reads TGTGCCAGCAACGACAGGGGGCTTTCGAACACCGGGGAGCTGTTTTTT. It yields the protein CASNDRGLSNTGELFF. Using reference TRBV2 and TRBJ2-2 for the parts outside the CDR3, the full variable domain is EPEVTQTPSHQVTQMGQEVILRCVPISNHLYFYWYRQILGQKVEFLVSFYNNEISEKSEIFDDQFSVERPDGSNFTLKIRSTKLEDSAMYFCASNDRGLSNTGELFFGEGSRLTVL.

This rearrangement joins TRBV6-1 to TRBJ2-7, with D uncertain. V lost 2 bases to trimming and J lost 6 bases, with 11 bases between them. This CDR3 is built from 13 residues. Per germline, CDR1 MNHNS and CDR2 SASEGT. In DNA form, the CDR3 reads TGTGCCAGCAGTGAAACGTACAGACGCGAGCAGTACTTC. This encodes CASSETYRREQYF.

V and J are TRBV11-2 and TRBJ2-1; 14 positions match TRBD2. Per the germline V gene, CDR1 is SGHAT and CDR2 is FQNNGV. After removal of 0 bases from V and 0 bases from J, the junction contained 7 bases not matched to a gene. This CDR3 contains 20 residues. The CDR3: CASSLEGGTSGRGSYNEQFF. Here the CDR3 DNA reads TGTGCCAGCAGCTTAGAGGGGGGGACTAGCGGGAGAGGCTCCTACAATGAGCAGTTCTTC. The full variable domain, rest sourced from reference TRBV11-2 and TRBJ2-1, is EAGVAQSPRYKIIEKRQSVAFWCNPISGHATLYWYQQILGQGPKLLIQFQNNGVVDDSQLPKDRFSAERLKGVDSTLKIQPAKLEDSAVYLCASSLEGGTSGRGSYNEQFFGPGTRLTVL.

The chain has TRBV6-5 and TRBJ1-2; D remains unclear. Trimming stripped 10 bases from V and 4 bases from J, with 19 bases between. CDR1 MNHEY and CDR2 SVGAGI come from the germline V gene. The CDR3 is made up of 14 amino acids. CDR3 DNA: TGTGCCACCCGACGGAGAGGAGCCTCCTATGGCTACACCTTC. It specifies CATRRRGASYGYTF.

On this clone itself: The sample carries other DNA sequences with the same CDR3. This chain connects TRBV18 to TRBJ2-7; 7 bases fit TRBD1. This CDR3 spans 14 amino acids. Looked up from germline, CDR1 is KGHSH and CDR2 is LQKENI. The V gene end was trimmed by 0 bases and the J gene end by 1 base; junction bases not matched to a gene: 0. The CDR3: CASSPPGQSYEQYF. The DNA for the CDR3 is TGTGCCAGCTCACCACCGGGACAGTCCTACGAGCAGTACTTC.

This clone was counted between two and nine times. J is TRBJ2-7 and V is TRBV19; 10 nucleotides match TRBD2. Trimming removed 3 bases from V and 2 bases from J; junction bases left unmatched: 10. CDR1 is LNHDA, CDR2 SQIVND, per germline (reference sequence). This CDR3 is 17 amino acids long. The CDR3 here is CASSIDGSSGSAYEQYF. DNA for the CDR3: TGTGCCAGTAGTATTGATGGGTCTAGCGGGAGTGCCTACGAGCAGTACTTC.

The J gene is TRBJ1-5, the V gene TRBV5-5; D is unresolved. There are 12 residues in the CDR3. Germline V lookup: CDR1 SGHKS, CDR2 YYEKEE (reference sequence). Between the trimmed V and J ends, which lost 1 base and 5 bases, there was a span of 4 bases. The CDR3 DNA follows: TGTGCCAGCAGCTTGAGCGATCAGCCCCAGCATTTT. Amino acid sequence: CASSLSDQPQHF.

This chain uses TRBV11-3 with TRBJ2-2; the match to TRBD2 covers 7 bases. V shed 5 bases and J 7 bases; nucleotides not matched to a gene: 4. Germline V lookup: CDR1 SGHNT, CDR2 YENEEA. The CDR3 spans 13 residues. CDR3 loop: CASSLGEGGELFF. In DNA, the CDR3 is TGTGCCAGCAGCCTAGGGGAGGGCGGGGAGCTGTTTTTT.

The chain links TRBV6-5 to TRBJ2-1, with 11 nucleotides matching TRBD1. Per germline, CDR1 MNHEY and CDR2 SVGAGI. V lost 6 bases to trimming and J lost 10 bases; unmatched junction nucleotides: 11. The length of the CDR3 is 15 residues. The CDR3 DNA reads TGTGCCAGCAGCCCAAATGGACAGGGGGCAGACGAGCAGTTCTTC. Residues: CASSPNGQGADEQFF.

This clone has only a few counts. This chain joins TRBV9 and TRBJ2-5, with TRBD2 identical over 16 bases. Germline lookup yields CDR1 SGDLS and CDR2 YYNGEE. CDR3 length: 19 residues. V gave up 0 bases and J gave up 2 bases; unmatched junction bases: 7. DNA for the CDR3: TGTGCCAGCAGCGTAGCTCCGGGACTAGCGGGAGGGCCACAAGAGACCCAGTACTTC. Residues: CASSVAPGLAGGPQETQYF.

The chain recombines TRBV7-9 with TRBJ2-7; D perhaps matches TRBD1 (6 bases). The CDR3 spans 15 residues. Germline V gene data show CDR1 as SEHNR and CDR2 as FQNEAQ (reference sequence). V was pared by 5 bases and J by 4 bases, with 18 bases between. This chain's CDR3 is CASSPTVQGQYEQYF. Here the CDR3 DNA reads TGTGCCAGCAGCCCTACCGTCCAGGGGCAGTACGAGCAGTACTTC.

The genes are TRBV4-1 and TRBJ2-7, with 7 bases matching TRBD2. Looked up from germline, CDR1 is MGHRA and CDR2 is YSYEKL. The CDR3 length is 17 residues. Unmatched junction bases numbered 13, after V lost 2 bases and J lost 3 bases. Here the CDR3 DNA reads TGCGCCAGCAGCCAACCGGGGAGGGGCAGGGCACACTACGAGCAGTACTTC. Translated: CASSQPGRGRAHYEQYF.

The rearrangement uses TRBV30 and TRBJ1-6, with a tentative D call TRBD1 (6 bases). Between the trimmed V and J ends, which lost 4 bases and 8 bases, there was a span of 12 bases. The CDR3 is 13 residues long. The V gene's germline CDR1 is GTSNPN and CDR2 SVGIG (reference sequence). The CDR3 loop reads CAWKGEGDSPLHF. The DNA of the CDR3 is TGTGCCTGGAAGGGGGAGGGAGATTCACCCCTCCACTTT.

This clone was seen once. V and J are TRBV30 and TRBJ2-7; possibly TRBD2 for D (6 bases). The V end was cut by 5 bases, the J end by 0 bases, with 17 bases between. This CDR3 spans 15 amino acids. Per the germline V gene, CDR1 is GTSNPN and CDR2 is SVGIG (reference sequence). The CDR3 sequence: CAWLSGPRSSYEQYF. The DNA of the CDR3 is TGTGCCTGGCTTAGCGGTCCCAGGAGCTCCTACGAGCAGTACTTC.

This clone has only a few counts. V and J are TRBV11-2 and TRBJ1-1, with D possibly being TRBD1 (6 bases). CDR1 is SGHAT and CDR2 is FQNNGV in the germline V gene. Trimming pared 4 bases from V and 4 bases from J, leaving 16 bases between. There are 15 residues in the CDR3. The CDR3 sequence: CASSSNRQAATEAFF. CDR3 DNA: TGTGCCAGCAGCTCGAATAGACAGGCGGCCACTGAAGCTTTCTTT.

V gene TRBV27 combines with J gene TRBJ2-3, with TRBD2 as a possible D gene (6 bases). V was cut by 4 bases and J by 4 bases, with 21 bases left in between. Germline V gives CDR1 MNHEY, CDR2 SMNVEV (reference sequence). This CDR3 spans 17 amino acids. Written as DNA, the CDR3 is TGTGCCAGCAGTTATAGCGGACCCTCCCCCGGAGCAGATACGCAGTATTTT. Residues: CASSYSGPSPGADTQYF.

V is TRBV15 and J is TRBJ2-7, with 8 bases identical to TRBD2. V gave up 3 bases and J gave up 6 bases; unmatched junction bases: 16. Per germline, CDR1 LNHNV and CDR2 YYDKDF (reference sequence). There are 17 residues in the CDR3. The DNA for the CDR3 is TGTGCCACCAGCAGGGCCAGCGCCGGGACTAGTAACGGCGAGCAGTACTTC. Encoded protein: CATSRASAGTSNGEQYF.